The rows below give T cell receptor beta chains drawn from one sample of a study of blood T cell repertoires in COVID-19. TCRdb's table, derived via immunoSEQ multiplex PCR, lists solely in-frame clones and lacks some. The table shows about 35,000 clones, with more than 70% occurring only once. Sequencing was done on a sample of peripheral blood. The receptors were gathered from a man between 60 and 75 years old with active or convalescent COVID-19. Each CDR3 is given with its conserved first and last residue. A D gene is named only where the DNA matches it firmly. Not every row has a clone size; where given, it reads once, few, many or a size class.

v_gene,j_gene,d_gene,abundance,CDR3aa,CDR3nt
TRBV2,TRBJ2-1,TRBD2,.,CASRLAGARYNEQFF,TGTGCCAGCAGATTAGCGGGGGCCCGATACAATGAGCAGTTCTTC
TRBV7-8,TRBJ1-4,.,.,CASKWGPTNEKLFF,TGTGCCAGCAAATGGGGGCCGACTAATGAAAAACTGTTTTTT
TRBV11-2,TRBJ1-5,.,once,CASSLDLGLQPQHF,TGTGCCAGCAGCCTTGACTTGGGACTTCAGCCCCAGCATTTT
TRBV3-1/TRBV3-2,TRBJ2-1,TRBD1,.,CASSPGTAYNEQFF,TGTGCCAGCAGCCCTGGGACAGCCTACAATGAGCAGTTCTTC
TRBV11-2,TRBJ2-5,TRBD1,.,CASSRDRKETQYF,TGTGCCAGCAGCCGGGACAGAAAAGAGACCCAGTACTTC
TRBV5-4,TRBJ1-6,TRBD1,.,CASSKGQINSPLHF,TGTGCCAGCAGCAAGGGACAGATCAATTCACCCCTCCACTTT
TRBV16,TRBJ2-3,TRBD2,.,CASSRPRSGGTSTDTQYF,TGTGCCAGCAGCCGCCCCCGTAGCGGGGGGACAAGCACAGATACGCAGTATTTT
TRBV7-8,TRBJ1-2,TRBD1,once,CASSLGGQGDYGYTF,TGTGCCAGCAGCTTGGGTGGACAGGGAGACTATGGCTACACCTTC
TRBV2,TRBJ2-3,.,.,CASLIGEPTDTQYF,TGTGCCAGCTTAATAGGGGAACCCACAGATACGCAGTATTTT
TRBV5-1,TRBJ1-2,.,.,CASSLAEEGYGYTF,TGCGCCAGCAGCTTGGCCGAGGAAGGCTATGGCTACACCTTC
TRBV5-1,TRBJ1-4,.,.,CASSFGTLEEKLFF,TGCGCCAGCAGCTTCGGCACCCTGGAGGAAAAACTGTTTTTT
TRBV19,TRBJ2-1,TRBD2,.,CASSPPWTSGRGNEQFF,TGTGCCAGTAGTCCCCCCTGGACTAGCGGGAGGGGGAATGAGCAGTTCTTC
TRBV19,TRBJ2-3,TRBD2,.,CASSASGGDTQYF,TGTGCCAGTAGTGCAAGCGGGGGAGATACGCAGTATTTT
TRBV7-9,TRBJ2-3,TRBD2,.,CASSFPRTSGSTDTQYF,TGTGCCAGCAGCTTCCCTCGGACTAGCGGGAGCACAGATACGCAGTATTTT
TRBV5-6,TRBJ1-4,.,once,CASSLGGLLREKLFF,TGTGCCAGCAGCTTGGGGGGACTTCTGCGGGAAAAACTGTTTTTT
TRBV7-2,TRBJ1-2,TRBD1,.,CASSFGTGVGYTF,TGTGCCAGCAGCTTCGGGACAGGGGTAGGCTACACCTTC
TRBV6-5,TRBJ2-5,TRBD1,.,CASKKSTGTETQYF,TGTGCCAGCAAAAAATCGACAGGGACAGAGACCCAGTACTTC
TRBV24-1,TRBJ2-3,TRBD1,.,CATSVGQGASDTQYF,TGTGCCACCAGTGTAGGCCAGGGGGCGTCGGATACGCAGTATTTT
TRBV2,TRBJ1-5,.,.,CASSVGRRRSNQPQHF,TGTGCCAGCAGTGTCGGCAGGCGAAGGAGCAATCAGCCCCAGCATTTT
TRBV4-1,TRBJ1-6,.,.,CASSQKGRGSNSPLHF,TGCGCCAGCAGCCAGAAGGGGAGGGGTAGTAATTCACCCCTCCACTTT
TRBV18,TRBJ1-6,.,.,CASSPSGSDNSPLHF,TGTGCCAGCTCACCGAGCGGATCCGATAATTCACCCCTCCACTTT
TRBV13,TRBJ2-2,.,.,CASSLISDSDTGELFF,TGTGCCAGCAGCTTAATCAGCGATTCCGACACCGGGGAGCTGTTTTTT
TRBV28,TRBJ2-1,TRBD2,.,CASKLGLAGVNEQFF,TGTGCCAGCAAGCTAGGACTAGCGGGGGTCAATGAGCAGTTCTTC
TRBV7-6,TRBJ1-3,TRBD1,.,CASSPGQGLSGNTIYF,TGTGCCAGCAGCCCAGGACAGGGATTGTCAGGAAACACCATATATTTT
TRBV27,TRBJ1-5,TRBD1,.,CASRRTGAVSNQPQHF,TGTGCCAGCAGAAGGACAGGGGCCGTTAGCAATCAGCCCCAGCATTTT
TRBV7-9,TRBJ2-1,TRBD2,.,CASSSLGTSGRIEQFF,TGTGCCAGCAGCTCTCTAGGGACTAGCGGGAGAATTGAGCAGTTCTTC
TRBV18,TRBJ1-5,.,.,CASSPLQAAPDQPQHF,TGTGCCAGCTCACCACTACAGGCCGCCCCGGATCAGCCCCAGCATTTT
TRBV27,TRBJ1-1,.,.,CASSFEGSSAFF,TGTGCCAGCAGTTTTGAGGGCTCCTCCGCTTTCTTT
TRBV5-6,TRBJ1-4,.,.,CASSLAGSEKLFF,TGTGCCAGCAGCTTGGCGGGGTCTGAAAAACTGTTTTTT
TRBV18,TRBJ1-2,TRBD1,.,CASSPPGTGAGYTF,TGTGCCAGCTCACCACCAGGGACAGGGGCCGGCTACACCTTC